This T cell receptor beta chain was sequenced during a study of T cell repertoires in cytomegalovirus infection. TCRdb re-called the reads with MiXCR, one entry per CDR3 protein. The table shows 150,000 to 190,000 distinct CDR3 sequences, with about 25% occurring only once. Trimming took off 6 bases at V and 1 base at J, with 13 bases between the two ends. The CDR3 runs 15 residues. Germline V gene lookup returns CDR1 MDHEN and CDR2 SYDVKM. This clonotype was seen repeatedly, ten times or more. This chain connects TRBV28 to TRBJ1-5; no definite D call. The receptor's source is a human donor in good health (CMV status not recorded). Some clones in this sample may be carry-over from other donors' samples. Sequencing input: PBMCs. The CDR3: CASRAPGGSNQPQHF. CDR3 coding DNA: TGTGCCAGCAGGGCGCCAGGCGGAAGCAATCAGCCCCAGCATTTT.